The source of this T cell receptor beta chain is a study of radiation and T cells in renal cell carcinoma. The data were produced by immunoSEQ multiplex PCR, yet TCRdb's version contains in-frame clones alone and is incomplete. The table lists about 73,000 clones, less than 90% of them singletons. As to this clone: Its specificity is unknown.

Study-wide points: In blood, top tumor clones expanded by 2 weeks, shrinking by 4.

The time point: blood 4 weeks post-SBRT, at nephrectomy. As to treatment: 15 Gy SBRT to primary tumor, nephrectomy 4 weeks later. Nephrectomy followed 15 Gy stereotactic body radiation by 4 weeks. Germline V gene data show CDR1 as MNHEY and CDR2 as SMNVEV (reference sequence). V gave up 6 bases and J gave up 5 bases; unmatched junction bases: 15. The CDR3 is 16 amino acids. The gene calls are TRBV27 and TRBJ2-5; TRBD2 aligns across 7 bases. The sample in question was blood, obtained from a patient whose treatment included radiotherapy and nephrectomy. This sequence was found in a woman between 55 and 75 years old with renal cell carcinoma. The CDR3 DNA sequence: TGTGCCAGCAGGGCCCTCGGGGTCGGGAGGAGGGAGACCCAGTACTTC. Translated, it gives CASRALGVGRRETQYF.